A selection of T cell receptor beta chains follows, all from one sample in a study of blood T cell repertoires in COVID-19. Sequenced by immunoSEQ multiplex PCR; TCRdb stores in-frame clones only, minus some. The table lists 120,000 to 150,000 clones, approximately 80% of them singletons. The material sequenced was peripheral blood. The receptors derive from a man between 45 and 60 years old with acute or convalescent COVID-19. CDR3s include the opening cysteine and the closing phenylalanine or tryptophan. The D gene is left open where the match is weak. Clone size is stated in some rows and not others, as once, few, many or a class when expanded.

v_call	clone_size	j_call	d_call	cdr3_nt	cdr3_aa
TRBV7-8	.	TRBJ2-2	TRBD1	TGTGCCAGCAGCCGACAGGGGGCCGGGGAGCTGTTTTTT	CASSRQGAGELFF
TRBV5-1	.	TRBJ2-1	TRBD2	TGCGCCAGCAGCCCGACTAGCGGGGGGCAATACAATGAGCAGTTCTTC	CASSPTSGGQYNEQFF
TRBV27	.	TRBJ2-3	TRBD2	TGTGCCAGCAGTCCGGGACTAGCGGGGCCAAGCACAGATACGCAGTATTTT	CASSPGLAGPSTDTQYF
TRBV3-1/TRBV3-2	.	TRBJ1-2	.	TGTGCCAGCAGCCAAGGGGGCCTCTATGGCTACACCTTC	CASSQGGLYGYTF
TRBV18	.	TRBJ1-5	.	TGTGCCAGCTCACCCGATAGTCAGCCCCAGCATTTT	CASSPDSQPQHF
TRBV5-1	.	TRBJ2-7	TRBD2	TGCGCCAGCAGCTTGGAGTCTAGCGGCTCCTACGAGCAGTACTTC	CASSLESSGSYEQYF
TRBV2	.	TRBJ1-3	.	TGTGCCAGCACCAGGACTCTCTCTGGAAACACCATATATTTT	CASTRTLSGNTIYF
TRBV5-1	few	TRBJ1-3	.	TGCGCCAGCAGCCGCTGGGGGCAGATGGGTGTTGTAGACACCATATATTTT	CASSRWGQMGVVDTIYF
TRBV6-5	.	TRBJ1-3	.	TGTGCCAGCAGGACAGGCGGAAACACCATATATTTT	CASRTGGNTIYF
TRBV28	.	TRBJ2-3	TRBD1	TGTGCCAGCAGTTCCCGACAGGGGGCTAGAACAGATACGCAGTATTTT	CASSSRQGARTDTQYF
TRBV19	.	TRBJ1-3	TRBD1	TGTGCCAGTAGTGCAGGGGGATACGCTCTCTCTGGAAACACCATATATTTT	CASSAGGYALSGNTIYF
TRBV6-5	.	TRBJ2-3	TRBD1	TGTGCCAGCAGTTACTCCGGGACAGGGGGAGATACGCAGTATTTT	CASSYSGTGGDTQYF
TRBV7-8	many	TRBJ1-1	.	TGTGCCAGCAGCTTAGGTGGTTCTGGGGGCGAAGCTTTCTTT	CASSLGGSGGEAFF
TRBV6-5	few	TRBJ2-2	TRBD1	TGTGCCAGCAGTTTGACAGGGAATCCCGGGGAGCTGTTTTTT	CASSLTGNPGELFF
TRBV7-6	.	TRBJ1-6	.	TGTGCCAGCAGCCTCGCAGGGATCGGTAATTCACCCCTCCACTTT	CASSLAGIGNSPLHF
TRBV9	.	TRBJ1-5	.	TGTGCCAGCAGCGTAGACCCAGGGATCAATCAGCCCCAGCATTTT	CASSVDPGINQPQHF
TRBV6-1	.	TRBJ2-1	TRBD1	TGTGCCAGCAGTGAGACAGGGTCCTACAATGAGCAGTTCTTC	CASSETGSYNEQFF
TRBV28	.	TRBJ2-1	TRBD2	TGTGCCAGTTTAGCGGGAGGTGCCTACAATGAGCAGTTCTTC	CASLAGGAYNEQFF
TRBV12-3/TRBV12-4	.	TRBJ1-2	.	TGTGCCAGTCAGCGAGAAAACTATGGCTACACCTTC	CASQRENYGYTF
TRBV24-1	.	TRBJ1-2	.	TGTGCCACCCCCCGGGGGGGGCCCAATGGCTACACCTTC	CATPRGGPNGYTF
TRBV6-1	.	TRBJ1-6	.	TGTGCCAGCAGTGACGCAGGAATTCCTAATTCACCCCTCCACTTT	CASSDAGIPNSPLHF
TRBV19	.	TRBJ2-1	TRBD2	TGTGCCAGTAGCGGGACTAGCCGGACGAGAAACAATGAGCAGTTCTTC	CASSGTSRTRNNEQFF
TRBV7-8	once	TRBJ2-7	.	TGTGCCAGCAGCGTAATAGCCGATCCCTACGAGCAGTACTTC	CASSVIADPYEQYF
TRBV5-1	.	TRBJ2-1	TRBD2	TGCGCCAGCAGCGCCGGGACTAGCCCCTACAATGAGCAGTTCTTC	CASSAGTSPYNEQFF
TRBV6-5	once	TRBJ1-2	TRBD1	TGTGCCAGCAGTACGGACAGGGGAGTGTATGGCTACACCTTC	CASSTDRGVYGYTF
TRBV9	.	TRBJ1-1	.	TGTGCCAGCAGCGCTGGGGGGACTGAAGCTTTCTTT	CASSAGGTEAFF
TRBV2	.	TRBJ1-1	.	TGTGCCAGCAGTGAAGGGAGGACGGGAAACACTGAAGCTTTCTTT	CASSEGRTGNTEAFF
TRBV4-1	.	TRBJ2-1	TRBD2	TGCGCCAGCAGCCAAACCTATACTAGCGGGGGGGCAAATGAGCAGTTCTTC	CASSQTYTSGGANEQFF
TRBV3-1/TRBV3-2	.	TRBJ1-5	.	TGTGCCAGCAGCCAAGAAGTGCAGGGTCATAGCAATCAGCCCCAGCATTTT	CASSQEVQGHSNQPQHF
TRBV18	.	TRBJ1-2	.	TGTGCCAGCTCACCACAGGGGTCTGATGGCTACACCTTC	CASSPQGSDGYTF
TRBV18	.	TRBJ1-4	.	TGTGCCAGCTCACCCGGTTCCGGTGTTGGTGAAAAACTGTTTTTT	CASSPGSGVGEKLFF
TRBV6-5	.	TRBJ2-1	.	TGTGCCAGCAGTTACTCTGGCCAGGGCGCGAATGAGCAGTTCTTC	CASSYSGQGANEQFF
TRBV12-5	.	TRBJ2-3	TRBD2	TGTGCTAGTGGTGCTGGACTAGCGGGGCCCACAGATACGCAGTATTTT	CASGAGLAGPTDTQYF
TRBV6-1	.	TRBJ1-4	TRBD1	TGTGCCAGCAGTGAATCAGGGGGCTGGGTTGAAAAACTGTTTTTT	CASSESGGWVEKLFF
TRBV6-5	once	TRBJ1-4	.	TGTGCCAGCAGTTACGGTACATCCCCCCATGAAAAACTGTTTTTT	CASSYGTSPHEKLFF
TRBV12-5	once	TRBJ2-2	.	TGTGCTAGTGGTCCATTAAACAGGGATCGGACCGGGGAGCTGTTTTTT	CASGPLNRDRTGELFF
TRBV19	.	TRBJ1-2	TRBD1	TGTGCCAGCACGGGACAGAACTATGGCTACACCTTC	CASTGQNYGYTF
TRBV13	few	TRBJ1-2	.	TGTGCCAGCAGCCCGAACCGGGACTCCAACCGCTATGGCTACACCTTC	CASSPNRDSNRYGYTF
TRBV5-6	.	TRBJ1-6	TRBD1	TGTGCCAGCAGCTCGTTCCGGGACAGGGAGATAAGGTCACCCCTCCACTTT	CASSSFRDREIRSPLHF
TRBV2	.	TRBJ2-7	TRBD1	TGTGCCAGCAGTGACCCCAGGGGGCCCTACGAGCAGTACTTC	CASSDPRGPYEQYF